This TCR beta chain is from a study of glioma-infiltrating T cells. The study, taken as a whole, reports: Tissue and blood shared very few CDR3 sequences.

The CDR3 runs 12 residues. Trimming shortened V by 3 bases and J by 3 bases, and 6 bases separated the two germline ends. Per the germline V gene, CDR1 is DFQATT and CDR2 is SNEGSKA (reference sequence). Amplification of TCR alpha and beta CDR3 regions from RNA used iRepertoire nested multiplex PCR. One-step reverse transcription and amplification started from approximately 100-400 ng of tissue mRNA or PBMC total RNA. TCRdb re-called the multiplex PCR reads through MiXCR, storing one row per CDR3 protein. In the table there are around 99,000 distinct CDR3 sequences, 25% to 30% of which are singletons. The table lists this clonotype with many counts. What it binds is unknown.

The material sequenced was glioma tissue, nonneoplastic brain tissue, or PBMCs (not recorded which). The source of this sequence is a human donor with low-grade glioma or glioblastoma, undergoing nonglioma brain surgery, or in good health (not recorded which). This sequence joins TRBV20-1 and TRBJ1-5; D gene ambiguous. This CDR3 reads CSARQDNQPQHF. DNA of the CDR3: TGCAGTGCTAGGCAAGACAATCAGCCCCAGCATTTT.